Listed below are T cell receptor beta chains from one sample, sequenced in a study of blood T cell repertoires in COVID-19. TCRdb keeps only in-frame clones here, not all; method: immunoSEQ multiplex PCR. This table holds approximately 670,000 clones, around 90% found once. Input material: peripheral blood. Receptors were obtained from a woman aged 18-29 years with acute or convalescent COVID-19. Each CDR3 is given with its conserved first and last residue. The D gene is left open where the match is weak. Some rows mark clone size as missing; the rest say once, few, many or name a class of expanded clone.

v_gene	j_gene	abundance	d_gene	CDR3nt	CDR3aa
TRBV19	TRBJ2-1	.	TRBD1	TGTGCCAGTAGCAACAGGGGTCTGGATGAGCAGTTCTTC	CASSNRGLDEQFF
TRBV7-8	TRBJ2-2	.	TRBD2	TGTGCCAGCAGCTCACGACTAGCGGGGACCTCCACCGGGGAGCTGTTTTTT	CASSSRLAGTSTGELFF
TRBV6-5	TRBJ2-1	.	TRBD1	TGTGCCAGCAGCCCCGGGACAGGGGGCTTGGAGCAGTTCTTC	CASSPGTGGLEQFF
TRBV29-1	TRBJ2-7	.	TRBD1	TGCAGCGTGGGCACAGGGACAGGGGGTTCTCGGGAGCAGTACTTC	CSVGTGTGGSREQYF
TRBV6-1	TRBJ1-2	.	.	TGTGCCAGCAGTGAAGCAACGACAGATAACTATGGCTACACCTTC	CASSEATTDNYGYTF
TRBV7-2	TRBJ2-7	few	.	TGTGCCAGCAGCCTAGAGTCATCCAGGACCTACGAGCAGTACTTC	CASSLESSRTYEQYF
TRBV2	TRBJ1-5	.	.	TGTGCCAGCAGTCAGGAGGGACTGAGCAATCAGCCCCAGCATTTT	CASSQEGLSNQPQHF
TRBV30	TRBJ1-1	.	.	TGTGCCTGGAACCCAGGACAGACGAACACTGAAGCTTTCTTT	CAWNPGQTNTEAFF
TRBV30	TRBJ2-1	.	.	TGTGCCTGGAGTGTACCGCGGAGAAGGGGCTACAATGAGCAGTTCTTC	CAWSVPRRRGYNEQFF
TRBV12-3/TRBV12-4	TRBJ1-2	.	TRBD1	TGTGCCAGCAGCAGGACAGGCGACTATGGCTACACCTTC	CASSRTGDYGYTF
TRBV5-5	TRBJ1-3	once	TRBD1	TGTGCCAGCAGCGCCTGGACAGGATTAAGCTCTGGAAACACCATATATTTT	CASSAWTGLSSGNTIYF
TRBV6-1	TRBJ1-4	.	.	TGTGCCAGCAGTGAAGCCGAGTTTCTTGTAAAACTGTTTTTT	CASSEAEFLVKLFF
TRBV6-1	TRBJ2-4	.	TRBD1	TGTGCCAGCAGTGCTCAACCGGGACAGGGGACGGGGAAAAACATTCAGTACTTC	CASSAQPGQGTGKNIQYF
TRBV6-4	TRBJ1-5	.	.	TGTGCCAGCAGTGACTCGGGAGGCAATCAGCCCCAGCATTTT	CASSDSGGNQPQHF
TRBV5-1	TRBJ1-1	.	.	TGCGCCAGCAGCCCGACAGCGTCGATGGACACTGAAGCTTTCTTT	CASSPTASMDTEAFF
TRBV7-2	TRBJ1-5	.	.	TGTGCCAGCAGCTTACTTAGTGTAAATCAGCCCCAGCATTTT	CASSLLSVNQPQHF
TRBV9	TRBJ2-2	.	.	TGTGCCAGCAGCGTAGACTCGTTTTCCGGGGAGCTGTTTTTT	CASSVDSFSGELFF
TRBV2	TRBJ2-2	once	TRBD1	TGTGCCAGCAGTCCCCAGAAGACAGGGGCCGGGGAGCTGTTTTTT	CASSPQKTGAGELFF
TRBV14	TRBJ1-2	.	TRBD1	TGTGCCAGCAGCCAAGAAGGAGACAGGGAGGCCTATGGCTACACCTTC	CASSQEGDREAYGYTF
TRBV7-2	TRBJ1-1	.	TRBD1	TGTGCCAGCAGCGCCCAGGGGGGAGAGATAACTGAAGCTTTCTTT	CASSAQGGEITEAFF
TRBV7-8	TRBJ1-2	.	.	TGTGCCAGCAGCTCCTCGAGTCAGCGGGGCTATGGCTACACCTTC	CASSSSSQRGYGYTF
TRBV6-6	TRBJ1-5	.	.	TGTGCCAGCAGTCGGAAACAGGGATCGAGTCGCAATCAGCCCCAGCATTTT	CASSRKQGSSRNQPQHF
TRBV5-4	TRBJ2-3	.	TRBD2	TGTGCCAGCAGCACGAGCGGGGGGGGAATTTATACGCAGTATTTT	CASSTSGGGIYTQYF
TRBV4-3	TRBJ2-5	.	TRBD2	TGCGCCAGCAGCCAAGTCGACGGGGGGGCCTGGGAGACCCAGTACTTC	CASSQVDGGAWETQYF
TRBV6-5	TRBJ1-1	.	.	TGTGCCAGCACGGTCGCGGGAAATGAAGCTTTCTTT	CASTVAGNEAFF
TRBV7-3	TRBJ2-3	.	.	TGTGCCAGCAGCATTACGGGACATAACACAGATACGCAGTATTTT	CASSITGHNTDTQYF
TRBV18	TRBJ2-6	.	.	TGTGCCAGCTCGTCACAGGGACGGACTGGGGCCAACGTCCTGACTTTC	CASSSQGRTGANVLTF
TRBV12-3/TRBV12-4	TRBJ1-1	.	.	TGTGCCAGCATTGGCAGTAACACTGAAGCTTTCTTT	CASIGSNTEAFF
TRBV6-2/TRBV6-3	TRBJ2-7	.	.	TGTGCCAGCAGTTATGGGACTTTCTACGAGCAGTACTTC	CASSYGTFYEQYF
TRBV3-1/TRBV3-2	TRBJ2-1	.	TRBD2	TGTGCCAGCAGCCAAGCACTAGCGGGGGAGCAGTTCTTC	CASSQALAGEQFF
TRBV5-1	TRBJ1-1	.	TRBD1	TGCGCCAGCAGTTCGGACAGGGGGGCCACTGAAGCTTTCTTT	CASSSDRGATEAFF
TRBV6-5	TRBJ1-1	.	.	TGTGCCAGCAGTTACTCGACAAGATACATGAACACTGAAGCTTTCTTT	CASSYSTRYMNTEAFF
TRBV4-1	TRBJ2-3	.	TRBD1	TGCGCCAGCAGCAATCCCCCGGGACAGGGGGTTCCAGATACGCAGTATTTT	CASSNPPGQGVPDTQYF
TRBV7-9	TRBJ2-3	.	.	TGTGCCAGCAGCTTAAACCCAGGGCTTTCCGATACGCAGTATTTT	CASSLNPGLSDTQYF
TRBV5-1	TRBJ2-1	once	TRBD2	TGCGCCAGCAGCCGGGGACTAGCGTTATACAATGAGCAGTTCTTC	CASSRGLALYNEQFF
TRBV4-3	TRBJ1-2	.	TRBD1	TGCGCCAGCAGCCATATTGGGACAGGAGTAAATGGCTACACCTTC	CASSHIGTGVNGYTF
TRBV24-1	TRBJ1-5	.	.	TGTGCCACCAGTGATTTTGGTCAGGGAAATCAGCCCCAGCATTTT	CATSDFGQGNQPQHF
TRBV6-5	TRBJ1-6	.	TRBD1	TGTGCCAGCAGTTACGGGACAGGGGGGGCTTCACCCCTCCACTTT	CASSYGTGGASPLHF
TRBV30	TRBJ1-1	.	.	TGTGCCTGGAGAGCAAGGAGTGGCACTGAAGCTTTCTTT	CAWRARSGTEAFF